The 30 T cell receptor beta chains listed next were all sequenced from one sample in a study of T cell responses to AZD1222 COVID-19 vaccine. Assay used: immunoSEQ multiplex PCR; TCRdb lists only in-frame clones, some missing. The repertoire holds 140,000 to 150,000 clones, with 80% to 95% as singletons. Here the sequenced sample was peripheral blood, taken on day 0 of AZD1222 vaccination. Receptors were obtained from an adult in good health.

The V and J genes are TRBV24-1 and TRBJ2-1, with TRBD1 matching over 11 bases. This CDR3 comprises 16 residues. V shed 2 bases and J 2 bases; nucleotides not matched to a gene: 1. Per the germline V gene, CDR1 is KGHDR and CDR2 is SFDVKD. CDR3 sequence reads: CATSDSGQGAYNEQFF. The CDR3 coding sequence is TGTGCCACCAGTGATTCGGGACAGGGGGCCTACAATGAGCAGTTCTTC.

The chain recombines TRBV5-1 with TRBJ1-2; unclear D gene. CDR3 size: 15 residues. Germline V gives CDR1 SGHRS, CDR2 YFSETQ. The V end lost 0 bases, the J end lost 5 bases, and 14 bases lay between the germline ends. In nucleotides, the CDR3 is TGCGCCAGCAGCTTGGTCGGCCTCGCGGAGTATGGCTACACCTTC. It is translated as CASSLVGLAEYGYTF.

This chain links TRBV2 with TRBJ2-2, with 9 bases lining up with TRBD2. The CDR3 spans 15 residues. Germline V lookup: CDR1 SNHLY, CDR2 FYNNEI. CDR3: CAIRGHSGSVWELFF. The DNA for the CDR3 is TGTGCTATAAGGGGCCATAGCGGGAGTGTTTGGGAGCTGTTTTTT. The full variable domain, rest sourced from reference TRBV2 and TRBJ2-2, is EPEVTQTPSHQVTQMGQEVILRCVPISNHLYFYWYRQILGQKVEFLVSFYNNEISEKSEIFDDQFSVERPDGSNFTLKIRSTKLEDSAMYFCAIRGHSGSVWELFFGEGSRLTVL.

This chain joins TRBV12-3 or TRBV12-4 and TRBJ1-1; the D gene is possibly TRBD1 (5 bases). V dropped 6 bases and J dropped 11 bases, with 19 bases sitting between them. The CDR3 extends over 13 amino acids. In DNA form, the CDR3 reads TGTGCCAGCAGCCCCGATGTGGGGGATGAGGCTTTCTTT. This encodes CASSPDVGDEAFF.

The CDR3 coding sequence is TGTGCCACCAGCAGAGATTCGCCAGGGGCCTGGGTGACCTACGAGCAGTACTTC. Protein product: CATSRDSPGAWVTYEQYF. The rearrangement uses TRBV15 and TRBJ2-7; TRBD1 is a possible D gene (6 bases). The V end was cut by 0 bases, the J end by 2 bases, with 20 bases between. The length of the CDR3 is 18 residues. The germline CDR1 and CDR2 sequences are LNHNV and YYDKDF (reference sequence).

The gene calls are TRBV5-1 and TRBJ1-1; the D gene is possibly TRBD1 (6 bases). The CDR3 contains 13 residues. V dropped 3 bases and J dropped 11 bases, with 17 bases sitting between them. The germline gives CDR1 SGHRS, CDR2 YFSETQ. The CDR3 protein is CASSSTDSSSAFF. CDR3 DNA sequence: TGCGCCAGCAGCTCCACGGACAGTTCCTCTGCTTTCTTT.

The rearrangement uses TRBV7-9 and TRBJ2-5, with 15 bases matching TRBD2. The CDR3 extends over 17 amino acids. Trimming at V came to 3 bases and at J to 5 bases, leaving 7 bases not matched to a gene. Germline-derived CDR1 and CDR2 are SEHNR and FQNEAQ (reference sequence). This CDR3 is CASSFGTSGRNTETQYF. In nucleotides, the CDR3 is TGTGCCAGCAGCTTCGGGACTAGCGGGAGGAATACGGAGACCCAGTACTTC. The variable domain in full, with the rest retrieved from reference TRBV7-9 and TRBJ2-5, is DTGVSQNPRHKITKRGQNVTFRCDPISEHNRLYWYRQTLGQGPEFLTYFQNEAQLEKSRLLSDRFSAERPKGSFSTLEIQRTEQGDSAMYLCASSFGTSGRNTETQYFGPGTRLLVL.

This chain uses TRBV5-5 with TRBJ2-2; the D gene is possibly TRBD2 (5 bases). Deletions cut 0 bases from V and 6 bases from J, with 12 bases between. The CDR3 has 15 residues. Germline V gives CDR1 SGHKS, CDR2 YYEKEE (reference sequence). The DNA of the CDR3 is TGTGCCAGCAGCTTGGTCCTAGCCGGGGCCGGGGAGCTGTTTTTT. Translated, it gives CASSLVLAGAGELFF.

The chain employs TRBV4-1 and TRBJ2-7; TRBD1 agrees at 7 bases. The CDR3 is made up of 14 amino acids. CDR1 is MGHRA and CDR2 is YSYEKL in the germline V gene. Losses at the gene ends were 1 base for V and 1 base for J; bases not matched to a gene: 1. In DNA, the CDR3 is TGCGCCAGCAGCCAAGGGGACAGATCCTACGAGCAGTACTTC. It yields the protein CASSQGDRSYEQYF.

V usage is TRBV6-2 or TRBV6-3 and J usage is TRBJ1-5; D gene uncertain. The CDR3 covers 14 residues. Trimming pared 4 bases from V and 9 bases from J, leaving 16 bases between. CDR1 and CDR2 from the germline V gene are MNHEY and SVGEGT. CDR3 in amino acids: CASSSRAGMRPQHF. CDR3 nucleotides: TGTGCCAGCAGTTCAAGGGCAGGAATGAGGCCCCAGCATTTT.

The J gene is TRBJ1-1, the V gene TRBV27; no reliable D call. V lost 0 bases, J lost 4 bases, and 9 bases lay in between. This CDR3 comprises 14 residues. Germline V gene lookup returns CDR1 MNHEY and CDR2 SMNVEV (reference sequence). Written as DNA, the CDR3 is TGTGCCAGCAGTTTATCGGTGGGGATCACTGAAGCTTTCTTT. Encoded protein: CASSLSVGITEAFF.

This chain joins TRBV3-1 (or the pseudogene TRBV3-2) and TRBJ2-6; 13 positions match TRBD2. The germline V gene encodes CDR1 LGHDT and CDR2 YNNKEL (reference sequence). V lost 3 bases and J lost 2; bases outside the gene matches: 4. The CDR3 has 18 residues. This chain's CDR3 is CASSHTSGRGAGANVLTF. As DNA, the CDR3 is TGTGCCAGCAGCCACACTAGCGGGAGGGGGGCTGGGGCCAACGTCCTGACTTTC.

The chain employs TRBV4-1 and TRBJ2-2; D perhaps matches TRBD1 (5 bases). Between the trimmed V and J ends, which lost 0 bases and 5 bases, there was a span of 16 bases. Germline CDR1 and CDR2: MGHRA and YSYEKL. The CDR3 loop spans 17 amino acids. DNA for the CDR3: TGCGCCAGCAGCCAAGATAACCGTTGGGGCCGTACCGGGGAGCTGTTTTTT. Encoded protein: CASSQDNRWGRTGELFF.

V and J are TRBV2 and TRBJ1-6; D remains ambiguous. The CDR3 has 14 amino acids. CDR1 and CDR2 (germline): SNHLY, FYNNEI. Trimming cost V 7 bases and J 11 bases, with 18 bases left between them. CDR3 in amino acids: CASKVTAGLPPLHF. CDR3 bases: TGTGCCAGCAAGGTTACAGCCGGTTTGCCACCCCTCCACTTT.

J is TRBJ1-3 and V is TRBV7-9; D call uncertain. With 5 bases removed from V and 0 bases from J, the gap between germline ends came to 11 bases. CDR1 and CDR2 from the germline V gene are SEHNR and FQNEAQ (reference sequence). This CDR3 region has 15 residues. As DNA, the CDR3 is TGTGCCAGCAGCCTTGGAGACGCCTCTGGAAACACCATATATTTT. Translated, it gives CASSLGDASGNTIYF.

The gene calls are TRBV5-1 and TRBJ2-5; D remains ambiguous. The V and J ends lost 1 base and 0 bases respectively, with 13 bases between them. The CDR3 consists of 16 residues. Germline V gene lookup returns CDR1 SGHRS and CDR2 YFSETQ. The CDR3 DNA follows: TGCGCCAGCAGCTTGACTGGTGGACCGTACCAAGAGACCCAGTACTTC. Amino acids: CASSLTGGPYQETQYF.

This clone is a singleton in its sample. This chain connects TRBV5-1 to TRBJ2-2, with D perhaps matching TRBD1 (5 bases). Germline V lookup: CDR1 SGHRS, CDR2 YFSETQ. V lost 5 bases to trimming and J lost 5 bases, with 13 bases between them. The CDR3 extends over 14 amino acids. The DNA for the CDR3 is TGCGCCAGCAGTCAGGGTGTTCGGACCGGGGAGCTGTTTTTT. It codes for CASSQGVRTGELFF.

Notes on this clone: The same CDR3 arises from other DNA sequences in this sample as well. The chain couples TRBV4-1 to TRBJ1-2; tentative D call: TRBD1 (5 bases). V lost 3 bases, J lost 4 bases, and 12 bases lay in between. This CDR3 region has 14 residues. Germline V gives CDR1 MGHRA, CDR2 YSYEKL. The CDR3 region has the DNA TGCGCCAGCAGCCAGGGGGACCGAGCCTATGGCTACACCTTC. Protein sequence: CASSQGDRAYGYTF.

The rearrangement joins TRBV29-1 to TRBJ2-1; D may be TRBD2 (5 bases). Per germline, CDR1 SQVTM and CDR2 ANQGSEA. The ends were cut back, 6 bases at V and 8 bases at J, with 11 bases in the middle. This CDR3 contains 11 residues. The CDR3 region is CSVQTGDEQFF. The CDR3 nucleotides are TGCAGCGTACAAACCGGGGATGAGCAGTTCTTC.

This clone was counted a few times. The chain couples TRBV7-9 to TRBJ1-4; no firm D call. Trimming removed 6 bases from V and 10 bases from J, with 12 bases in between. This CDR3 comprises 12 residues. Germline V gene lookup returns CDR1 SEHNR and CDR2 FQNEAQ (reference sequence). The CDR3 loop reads CASRTQIGKLFF. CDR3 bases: TGTGCCAGCAGGACCCAGATAGGAAAACTGTTTTTT.

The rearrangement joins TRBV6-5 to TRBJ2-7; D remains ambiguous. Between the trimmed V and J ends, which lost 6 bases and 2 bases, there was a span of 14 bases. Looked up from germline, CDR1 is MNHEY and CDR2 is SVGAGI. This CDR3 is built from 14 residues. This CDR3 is CASSAWQDPYEQYF. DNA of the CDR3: TGTGCCAGCAGCGCTTGGCAGGACCCCTACGAGCAGTACTTC.

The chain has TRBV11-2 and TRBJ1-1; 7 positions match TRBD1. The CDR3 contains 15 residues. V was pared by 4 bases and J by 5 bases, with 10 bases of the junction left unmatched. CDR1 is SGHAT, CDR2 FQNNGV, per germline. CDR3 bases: TGTGCCAGCAGCTCCTCCAGGGGGTACGGGACTGAAGCTTTCTTT. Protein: CASSSSRGYGTEAFF.

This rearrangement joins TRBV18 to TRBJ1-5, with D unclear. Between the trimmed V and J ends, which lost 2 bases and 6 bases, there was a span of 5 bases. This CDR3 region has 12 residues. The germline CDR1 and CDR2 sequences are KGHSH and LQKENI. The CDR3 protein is CASSPGPQPQHF. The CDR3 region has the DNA TGTGCCAGCTCACCAGGACCTCAGCCCCAGCATTTT.

The CDR3 region is CASDVGTGKGYTF. Written as DNA, the CDR3 is TGTGCCAGCGACGTCGGGACAGGGAAAGGCTACACCTTC. J is TRBJ1-2 and V is TRBV28, with 9 positions matching TRBD1. V lost 8 bases, J lost 8 bases, and 9 bases stayed unmatched. Germline CDR1 and CDR2: MDHEN and SYDVKM. The CDR3 extends over 13 amino acids.

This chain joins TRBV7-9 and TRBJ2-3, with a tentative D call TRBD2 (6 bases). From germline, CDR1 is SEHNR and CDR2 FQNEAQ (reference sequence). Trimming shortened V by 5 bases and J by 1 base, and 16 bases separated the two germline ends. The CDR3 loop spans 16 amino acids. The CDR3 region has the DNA TGTGCCAGCAGCCCTACCTTCTGGGAGGGCACAGATACGCAGTATTTT. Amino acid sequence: CASSPTFWEGTDTQYF. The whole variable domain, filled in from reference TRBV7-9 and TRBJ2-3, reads DTGVSQNPRHKITKRGQNVTFRCDPISEHNRLYWYRQTLGQGPEFLTYFQNEAQLEKSRLLSDRFSAERPKGSFSTLEIQRTEQGDSAMYLCASSPTFWEGTDTQYFGPGTRLTVL.

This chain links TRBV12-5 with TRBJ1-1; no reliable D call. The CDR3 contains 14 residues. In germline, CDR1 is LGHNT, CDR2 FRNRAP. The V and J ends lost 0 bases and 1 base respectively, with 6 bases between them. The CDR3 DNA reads TGTGCTAGTGGTTTGGTACCTGAGAACACTGAAGCTTTCTTT. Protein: CASGLVPENTEAFF.

The CDR3 DNA sequence: TGTGCCAGCTCCTCGGACAGGGGACATCAGCCCCAGCATTTT. It codes for CASSSDRGHQPQHF. This chain joins TRBV18 and TRBJ1-5; 9 positions match TRBD1. The CDR3 runs 14 residues. Germline CDR1 reads KGHSH; CDR2 reads LQKENI. After removal of 6 bases from V and 5 bases from J, the junction contained 5 bases not matched to a gene.

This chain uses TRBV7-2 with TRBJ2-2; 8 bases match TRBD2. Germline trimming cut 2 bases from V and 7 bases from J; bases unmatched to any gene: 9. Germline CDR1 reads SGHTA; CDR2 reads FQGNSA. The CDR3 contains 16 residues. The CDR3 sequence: CASSLFPGGPDGELFF. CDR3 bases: TGTGCCAGCAGCTTATTTCCGGGAGGGCCGGACGGGGAGCTGTTTTTT.

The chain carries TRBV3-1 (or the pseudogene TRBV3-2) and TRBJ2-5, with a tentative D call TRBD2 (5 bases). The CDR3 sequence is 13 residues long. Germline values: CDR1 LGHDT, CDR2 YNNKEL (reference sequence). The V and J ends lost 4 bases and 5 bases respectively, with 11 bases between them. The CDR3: CASSRLARETQYF. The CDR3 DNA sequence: TGTGCCAGCAGCCGGCTAGCCCGGGAGACCCAGTACTTC.

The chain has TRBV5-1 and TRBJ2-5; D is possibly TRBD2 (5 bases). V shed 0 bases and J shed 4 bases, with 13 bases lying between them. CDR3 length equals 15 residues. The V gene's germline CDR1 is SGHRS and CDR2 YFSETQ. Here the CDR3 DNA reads TGCGCCAGCAGCTTGGGGGTAGTTGGAGGAGAGACCCAGTACTTC. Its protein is CASSLGVVGGETQYF.